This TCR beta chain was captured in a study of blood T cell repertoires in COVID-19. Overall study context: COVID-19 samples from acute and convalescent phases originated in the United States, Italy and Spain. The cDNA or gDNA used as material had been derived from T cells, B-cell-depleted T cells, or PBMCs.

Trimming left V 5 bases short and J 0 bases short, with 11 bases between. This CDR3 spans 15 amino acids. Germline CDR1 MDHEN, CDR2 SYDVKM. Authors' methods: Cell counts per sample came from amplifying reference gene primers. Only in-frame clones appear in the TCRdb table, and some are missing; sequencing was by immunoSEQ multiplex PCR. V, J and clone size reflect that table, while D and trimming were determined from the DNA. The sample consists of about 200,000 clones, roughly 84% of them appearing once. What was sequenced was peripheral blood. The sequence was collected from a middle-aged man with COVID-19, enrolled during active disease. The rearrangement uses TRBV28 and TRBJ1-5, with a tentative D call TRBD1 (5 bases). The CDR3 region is CASSLRVYSNQPQHF. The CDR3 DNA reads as TGTGCCAGCAGTCTCAGGGTTTATAGCAATCAGCCCCAGCATTTT.